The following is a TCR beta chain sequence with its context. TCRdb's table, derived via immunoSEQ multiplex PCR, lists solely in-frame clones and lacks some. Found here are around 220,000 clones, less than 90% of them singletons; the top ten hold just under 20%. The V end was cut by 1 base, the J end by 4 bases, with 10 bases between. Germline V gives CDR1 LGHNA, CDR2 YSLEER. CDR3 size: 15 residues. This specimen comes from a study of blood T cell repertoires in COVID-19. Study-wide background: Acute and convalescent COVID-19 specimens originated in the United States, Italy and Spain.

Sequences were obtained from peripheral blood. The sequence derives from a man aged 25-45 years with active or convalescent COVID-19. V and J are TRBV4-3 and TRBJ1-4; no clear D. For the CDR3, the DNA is TGCGCCAGCAGCCAAGGACCACAGATTAATGAAAAACTGTTTTTT. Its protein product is CASSQGPQINEKLFF.